The TCR beta chain under discussion was sequenced for a study of blood T cell repertoires in COVID-19. Turning to the study itself: PBMCs, B-cell-depleted T cells, or T cells were the source of the cDNA or gDNA that made up the material.

Deletions cut 3 bases from V and 4 bases from J, with 17 bases between. The CDR3 is made up of 15 amino acids. Everyone who took part was 18 to 89 years old, and they came from some 23 US areas. Per the study methods: Nucleated cell counts were estimated from reference gene primer amplification. The assay was immunoSEQ multiplex PCR, and TCRdb's table has in-frame clones only and misses some. V and J calls and clone size are copied from that table; D and trimming were computed from the DNA. This sample has some 200,000 clones, with about 91% found just once. The receptor comes from a young woman who had recovered from COVID-19. This chain joins TRBV5-3 and TRBJ2-7, with D uncertain. TRBV5-3 belongs to the ORF category, with a function that is uncertain. The sample was PBMCs or T cells enriched from blood (not recorded which). Here the CDR3 DNA reads TGTGCCAGAAGCTCTGGCGCGGATGGAAGTTACGAGCAGTACTTC. Its protein is CARSSGADGSYEQYF.